This T cell receptor (beta chain) was profiled in a study of regulatory T cells in long-lasting Graves disease. Arm-PCR with iRepertoire HTBI primers amplified the CDR3 regions for these TCR beta libraries. One entry per CDR3 protein, called by TCRdb with MiXCR from the multiplex PCR reads. The sample lists about 430,000 distinct CDR3 sequences, approximately 22% seen once, with 14% in the top ten. Trimming stripped 4 bases from V and 0 bases from J, with 22 bases between. CDR1 is SEHNR, CDR2 FQNEAQ, per germline (reference sequence). The CDR3 runs to 18 residues. Time point given: persistent/refractory GD, antithyroid drugs over 5 years with positive TRAb. RNA extracted from PBMCs served as the sequencing template.

The source material was peripheral blood mononuclear cells (PBMCs), sampled when the disease was refractory, from a patient treated with antithyroid drugs. The genes are TRBV7-9 and TRBJ2-7, with D tentatively TRBD2 (6 bases). This receptor was taken from a female donor with Graves disease. CDR3 DNA: TGTGCCAGCAGCTCGCGGGACGGAGATTATCAGAGCTCCTACGAGCAGTACTTC. Protein: CASSSRDGDYQSSYEQYF.